The rows below give T cell receptor beta chains drawn from one sample of a study of post-analysis software for immune sequencing data. One entry per CDR3 protein, called by TCRdb with MiXCR from the PCR reads. The table has about 400,000 distinct CDR3 sequences, around 37% seen once. Sequenced: blood. These receptors originate from a girl between 5 and 17 years old with multiple sclerosis. Each CDR3 is given without its conserved first and last residue. A D gene is named only where the DNA matches it firmly.

j_gene,d_gene,v_gene,CDR3aa
TRBJ2-7,.,TRBV7-6,ASSLDQGGYEQY
TRBJ2-2,.,TRBV5-1,ASSLVSNTGELF
TRBJ2-3,.,TRBV7-8,ASSPRVSALTDTQY
TRBJ1-1,.,TRBV10-3,AISGRADTEAF
TRBJ1-5,.,TRBV9,ASSYRRVINQPQH
TRBJ1-1,.,TRBV5-1,ASSPAWDTFTEAF
TRBJ2-7,.,TRBV11-2,ASRGGTDIFEQY
TRBJ2-3,.,TRBV10-3,AIGTYNGGTDTQY
TRBJ2-5,.,TRBV3-1,ASSHQETQY
TRBJ2-3,.,TRBV6-5,ASSYQGPDTQY
TRBJ2-1,.,TRBV18,ASSIRTSEQF
TRBJ2-7,TRBD2,TRBV4-3,ASSQGVVRALTSGVYEQY
TRBJ1-6,.,TRBV14,ASSQGWANSPLH
TRBJ2-1,TRBD2,TRBV28,ASSDPAGTRVYNEQF
TRBJ2-7,.,TRBV20-1,SANPGHTAHFESYEQY
TRBJ1-4,.,TRBV6-5,ASSYETLTFPNEKLF
.,.,TRBV28,ASSPAVAGEQY
TRBJ2-1,TRBD1,TRBV3-1,ASSYSFRDRGRNEQF
TRBJ2-1,.,TRBV18,ASSPGGSYNEQF
TRBJ2-1,TRBD2,TRBV5-1,ASSPSGVLGHEQF
TRBJ2-7,.,TRBV5-5,ASSLVMTPYEQY
TRBJ2-1,TRBD2,TRBV20-1,SARPLAGDTYNEQF
TRBJ2-1,.,TRBV11-2,ASSLARGSYNEQF
TRBJ2-3,TRBD2,TRBV4-1,ASSQVAGNTDTQY
TRBJ1-1,.,TRBV7-9,ASSLARLGNTEAF
TRBJ2-5,.,TRBV2,ASSEGILGTQY
TRBJ1-1,.,TRBV20-1,SARDPAWRAF
TRBJ2-1,TRBD2,TRBV5-1,ASSLRTSGFYNEQF
TRBJ2-1,.,TRBV6-5,ASSYWESSYNEQF
TRBJ2-1,.,TRBV7-9,SSSLIAPNEQF
TRBJ2-7,TRBD1,TRBV10-3,AVRDRARNEQY
TRBJ2-7,.,TRBV6-5,ASSYSTAGSSYEQY
TRBJ1-4,TRBD1,TRBV7-6,ASSPDRVNEKLF
TRBJ2-3,.,TRBV7-2,ASSFYLYSSGRTDTQY
TRBJ1-4,TRBD1,TRBV4-1,ASSQVQQGAVQEKLF
TRBJ2-1,.,TRBV6-4,ASSDHSTGTINEQF
TRBJ2-7,.,TRBV27,ASKSPGTYEQY
TRBJ2-3,.,TRBV4-2,ASSQDLTLTGLDTQY
TRBJ2-5,.,TRBV4-1,ASSRMAGETQY
TRBJ2-1,.,TRBV7-9,ASSIADYYNEQF
TRBJ1-2,.,TRBV4-3,ASSQGTFNYGYT
TRBJ1-1,.,TRBV5-1,ASKPPGDTEAF